These 4 T cell receptor beta chains originate from one sample sequenced in a study of low-dose radiotherapy and immunotherapy resistance in tumors. The time point denotes: after trial treatment. Treatment given: LDRT plus nivolumab, ipilimumab, low-dose cyclophosphamide and aspirin (RACIN trial). TRAV- and TRBV-specific primers were used for first-strand cDNA, which covered alpha and beta chains. TCR amplification used 15 to 20 PCR cycles, a constant-region primer and a V-primer adapter. A single record per CDR3 protein comes from TCRdb applying MiXCR to the reads. The data contain about 39,000 distinct CDR3 sequences, 20% to 25% of them singletons. The source material was PBMCs, sampled after low-dose radiotherapy plus immunotherapy. The receptors come from a female donor with ovarian cancer.

The sample holds many counts of this clonotype. The rearrangement joins TRBV7-2 to TRBJ1-1, with D perhaps TRBD1 (6 bases). CDR1 and CDR2 from the germline V gene are SGHTA and FQGNSA. The CDR3 loop spans 15 amino acids. The germline V and J ends were trimmed by 1 base and 1 base, with 10 bases remaining between them. CDR3 in amino acids: CASSLGGRGNTEAFF. The CDR3 bases are TGTGCCAGCAGCTTAGGAGGCAGGGGGAACACTGAAGCTTTCTTT. Looking up the rest from reference TRBV7-2 and TRBJ1-1 gives the full variable domain: GAGVSQSPSNKVTEKGKDVELRCDPISGHTALYWYRQSLGQGLEFLIYFQGNSAPDKSGLPSDRFSAERTGGSVSTLTIQRTQQEDSAVYLCASSLGGRGNTEAFFGQGTRLTVV.

There are many counts of this clonotype. This chain links TRBV30 with TRBJ2-1; D ambiguous. Germline CDR1 is GTSNPN and CDR2 is SVGIG (reference sequence). The CDR3 has 11 residues. Trimming left V 3 bases short and J 8 bases short, with 8 bases between. The DNA for the CDR3 is TGTGCCTGGAGCGGCCGGGATGAGCAGTTCTTC. Protein: CAWSGRDEQFF.

This chain joins TRBV7-9 and TRBJ1-6; D unresolved. The length of the CDR3 is 13 residues. V gave up 4 bases and J gave up 7 bases, with 8 bases separating them. Germline loops: CDR1 SEHNR, CDR2 FQNEAQ (reference sequence). The CDR3 coding sequence is TGTGCCAGCAGCTCCACCCCGAATTCACCCCTCCACTTT. It codes for CASSSTPNSPLHF.

This clonotype was counted many times. The V and J genes are TRBV7-2 and TRBJ2-3; D is possibly TRBD1 (5 bases). The CDR3 spans 15 residues. V was cut by 2 bases and J by 0 bases, with 9 bases left in between. Germline loops: CDR1 SGHTA, CDR2 FQGNSA. The CDR3 loop is CASSLSGFSTDTQYF. Written as DNA, the CDR3 is TGTGCCAGCAGCTTATCAGGGTTTAGCACAGATACGCAGTATTTT.